What follows are 8 T cell receptor beta chains derived from one specimen sequenced in a study of cytomegalovirus exposure and HLA in healthy donors. The study ran its PCR with 60 Vbeta and 13 Jbeta primers. Sequencing used immunoSEQ multiplex PCR; TCRdb keeps in-frame clones, though not all of them. The sample holds about 110,000 clones, about four fifths seen once. Material: PBMCs. The receptors were sampled from a man aged 30 to 45 in good health and CMV-seropositive.

V usage is TRBV2 and J usage is TRBJ1-4, with 9 bases lining up with TRBD1. CDR1 and CDR2 (germline): SNHLY, FYNNEI. The J segment lost 13 bases and the V segment lost 8 bases, leaving 8 bases of the junction unmatched. This CDR3 has 12 residues. CDR3 nucleotide sequence: TGTGCCAGCTTTAGACAGGGGGGGGGACTGTTTTTT. Translation: CASFRQGGGLFF. Full variable domain (outside the CDR3, taken from reference TRBV2 and TRBJ1-4): EPEVTQTPSHQVTQMGQEVILRCVPISNHLYFYWYRQILGQKVEFLVSFYNNEISEKSEIFDDQFSVERPDGSNFTLKIRSTKLEDSAMYFCASFRQGGGLFFGSGTQLSVL.

The rearrangement links TRBV7-3 to TRBJ2-2, with 9 bases fitting TRBD1. The ends lost 6 bases at V and 4 bases at J; junction bases unmatched: 6. The CDR3 length is 15 residues. Per germline, CDR1 SGHTA and CDR2 FQGTGA. In DNA, the CDR3 is TGTGCCAGCAGTGGGACAGGGCGAGGCACCGGGGAGCTGTTTTTT. This translates into CASSGTGRGTGELFF. Filled out from reference TRBV7-3 and TRBJ2-2, the complete variable domain reads GAGVSQTPSNKVTEKGKYVELRCDPISGHTALYWYRQSLGQGPEFLIYFQGTGAADDSGLPNDRFFAVRPEGSVSTLKIQRTERGDSAVYLCASSGTGRGTGELFFGEGSRLTVL.

This clone was recorded only once. The V call is TRBV4-2, the J call TRBJ2-7, with 10 bases fitting TRBD2. Germline CDR1 and CDR2: LGHNA and YNFKEQ. The CDR3 sequence is 17 residues long. J gave up 2 bases and V 0 bases, and 7 bases lay outside the gene matches. CDR3 DNA: TGTGCCAGCAGCCAAGATCAATCTAGCGGGGGTCCCTACGAGCAGTACTTC. As protein: CASSQDQSSGGPYEQYF.

V and J are TRBV5-1 and TRBJ1-5; D remains unclear. Trimming stripped 6 bases from V and 1 base from J, with 11 bases between. CDR1 is SGHRS, CDR2 YFSETQ, per germline. This CDR3 contains 14 residues. The CDR3 loop is CASKDLTSNQPQHF. The CDR3, as DNA: TGCGCCAGCAAGGACTTAACCAGCAATCAGCCCCAGCATTTT.

The table lists this clone with a few counts. The V gene is TRBV5-1, the J gene TRBJ1-3; D is unresolved. From germline, CDR1 is SGHRS and CDR2 YFSETQ. Trimming took 0 bases from V and 0 from J, leaving 7 bases between them. The CDR3 contains 15 residues. CDR3 in amino acids: CASSLDRFSGNTIYF. The CDR3, as DNA: TGCGCCAGCAGCTTGGACAGATTCTCTGGAAACACCATATATTTT.

This chain connects TRBV4-1 to TRBJ2-1, with 12 bases aligning to TRBD2. V shed 4 bases, J shed 4 bases, and the junction held 5 bases outside the gene matches. The germline gives CDR1 MGHRA, CDR2 YSYEKL. This CDR3 region has 16 residues. The CDR3 DNA sequence: TGCGCCAGCAGCCGAAGACTAGCGGGAGAATACAATGAGCAGTTCTTC. Protein sequence: CASSRRLAGEYNEQFF.

This chain uses TRBV6-6 with TRBJ1-6, with D possibly TRBD1 on 6 matching bases. Deletions cut 5 bases from V and 10 bases from J, with 21 bases between. This CDR3 is 16 amino acids long. CDR1 and CDR2 (germline): MNHNY, SVGAGI (reference sequence). CDR3 sequence reads: CASSTSGGVGASPLHF. Written as DNA, the CDR3 is TGTGCCAGCAGTACGTCCGGGGGGGTGGGGGCCTCACCCCTCCACTTT.

The chain joins TRBV9 to TRBJ2-2, with TRBD1 identical over 9 bases. After removal of 0 bases from V and 1 base from J, the junction contained 10 bases not matched to a gene. The germline V gene has CDR1 SGDLS and CDR2 YYNGEE. There are 19 residues in the CDR3. For the CDR3, the DNA is TGTGCCAGCAGCGTAGGGTCGTTTAGGGGACAGGGGAACACCGGGGAGCTGTTTTTT. As protein: CASSVGSFRGQGNTGELFF.